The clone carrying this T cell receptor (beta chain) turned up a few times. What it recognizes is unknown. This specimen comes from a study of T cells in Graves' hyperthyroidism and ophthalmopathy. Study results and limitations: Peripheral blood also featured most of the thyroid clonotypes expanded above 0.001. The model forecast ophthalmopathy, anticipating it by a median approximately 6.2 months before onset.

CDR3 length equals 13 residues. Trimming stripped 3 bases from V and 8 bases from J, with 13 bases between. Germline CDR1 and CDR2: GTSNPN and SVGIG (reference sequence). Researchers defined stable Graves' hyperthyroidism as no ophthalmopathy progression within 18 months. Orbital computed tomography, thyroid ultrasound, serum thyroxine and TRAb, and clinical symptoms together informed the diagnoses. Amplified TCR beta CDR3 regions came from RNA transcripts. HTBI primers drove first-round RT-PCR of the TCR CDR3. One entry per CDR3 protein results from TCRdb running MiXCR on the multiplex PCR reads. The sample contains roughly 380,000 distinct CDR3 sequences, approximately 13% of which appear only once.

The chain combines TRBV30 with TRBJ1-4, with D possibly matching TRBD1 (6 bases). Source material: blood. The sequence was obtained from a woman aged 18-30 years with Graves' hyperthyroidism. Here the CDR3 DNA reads TGTGCCTGGAGCAGGGGTCGAAACGAAAAACTGTTTTTT. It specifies CAWSRGRNEKLFF.